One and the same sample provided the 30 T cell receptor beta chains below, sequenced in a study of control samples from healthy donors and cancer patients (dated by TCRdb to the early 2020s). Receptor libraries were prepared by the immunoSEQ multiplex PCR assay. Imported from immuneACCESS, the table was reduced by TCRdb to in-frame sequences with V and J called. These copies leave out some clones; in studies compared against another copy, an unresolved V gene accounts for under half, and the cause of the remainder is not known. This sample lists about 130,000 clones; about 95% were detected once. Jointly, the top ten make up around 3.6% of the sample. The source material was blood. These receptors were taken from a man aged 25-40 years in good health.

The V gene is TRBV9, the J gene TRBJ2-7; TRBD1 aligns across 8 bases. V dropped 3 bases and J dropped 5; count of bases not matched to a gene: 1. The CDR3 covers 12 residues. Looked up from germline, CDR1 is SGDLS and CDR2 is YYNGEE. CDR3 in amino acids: CASSATGDEQYF. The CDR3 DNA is TGTGCCAGCAGCGCGACAGGGGACGAGCAGTACTTC.

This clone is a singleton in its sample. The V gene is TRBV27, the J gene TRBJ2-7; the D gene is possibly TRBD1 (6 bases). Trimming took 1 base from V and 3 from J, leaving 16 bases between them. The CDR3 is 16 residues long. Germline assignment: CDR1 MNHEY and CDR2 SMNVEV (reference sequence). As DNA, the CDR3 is TGTGCCAGCAGTTTATACGGGACACCTAGGTACTACGAGCAGTACTTC. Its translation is CASSLYGTPRYYEQYF.

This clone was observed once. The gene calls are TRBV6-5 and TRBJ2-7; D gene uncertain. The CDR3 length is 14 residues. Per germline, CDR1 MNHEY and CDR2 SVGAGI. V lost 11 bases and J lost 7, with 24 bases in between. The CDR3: CAALTFAWLGEQYF. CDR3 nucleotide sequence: TGTGCCGCCCTTACCTTCGCATGGTTGGGGGAGCAGTACTTC.

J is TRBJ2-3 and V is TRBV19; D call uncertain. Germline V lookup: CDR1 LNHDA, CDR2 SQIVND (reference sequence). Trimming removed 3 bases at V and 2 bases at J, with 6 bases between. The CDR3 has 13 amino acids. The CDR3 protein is CASSIGTTDTQYF. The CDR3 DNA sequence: TGTGCCAGTAGTATCGGAACCACAGATACGCAGTATTTT.

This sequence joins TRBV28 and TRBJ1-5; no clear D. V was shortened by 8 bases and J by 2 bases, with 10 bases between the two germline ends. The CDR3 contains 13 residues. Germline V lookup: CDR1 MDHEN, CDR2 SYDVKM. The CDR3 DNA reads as TGTGCCAGCTTTAGGTCGCGCAATCAGCCCCAGCATTTT. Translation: CASFRSRNQPQHF.

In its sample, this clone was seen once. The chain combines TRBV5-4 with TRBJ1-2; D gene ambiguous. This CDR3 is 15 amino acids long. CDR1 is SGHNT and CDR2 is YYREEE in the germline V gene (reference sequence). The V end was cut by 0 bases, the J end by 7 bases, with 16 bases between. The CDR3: CASSLDREAGGGYTF. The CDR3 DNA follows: TGTGCCAGCAGCTTGGACAGAGAGGCTGGTGGTGGCTACACCTTC. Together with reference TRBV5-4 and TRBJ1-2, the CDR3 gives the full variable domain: ETGVTQSPTHLIKTRGQQVTLRCSSQSGHNTVSWYQQALGQGPQFIFQYYREEENGRGNFPPRFSGLQFPNYSSELNVNALELDDSALYLCASSLDREAGGGYTFGSGTRLTVV.

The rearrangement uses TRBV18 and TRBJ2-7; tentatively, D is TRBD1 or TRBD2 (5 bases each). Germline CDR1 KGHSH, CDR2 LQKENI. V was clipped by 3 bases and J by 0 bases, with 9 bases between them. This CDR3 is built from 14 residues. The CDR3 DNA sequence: TGTGCCAGCTCACCCCCCGGGACCTCCTACGAGCAGTACTTC. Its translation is CASSPPGTSYEQYF.

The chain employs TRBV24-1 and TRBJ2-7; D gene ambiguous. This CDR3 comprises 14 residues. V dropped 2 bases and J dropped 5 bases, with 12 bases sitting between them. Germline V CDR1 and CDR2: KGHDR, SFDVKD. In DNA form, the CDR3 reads TGTGCCACCAGTGATTCGGCCTTCCCCCACGAGCAGTACTTC. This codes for CATSDSAFPHEQYF.

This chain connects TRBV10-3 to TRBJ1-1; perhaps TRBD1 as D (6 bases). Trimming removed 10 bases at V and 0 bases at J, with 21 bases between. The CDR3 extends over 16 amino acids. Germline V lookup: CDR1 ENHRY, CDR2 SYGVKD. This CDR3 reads CASSYRVAEMNTEAFF. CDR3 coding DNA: TGTGCCAGCTCATACAGGGTTGCTGAGATGAACACTGAAGCTTTCTTT.

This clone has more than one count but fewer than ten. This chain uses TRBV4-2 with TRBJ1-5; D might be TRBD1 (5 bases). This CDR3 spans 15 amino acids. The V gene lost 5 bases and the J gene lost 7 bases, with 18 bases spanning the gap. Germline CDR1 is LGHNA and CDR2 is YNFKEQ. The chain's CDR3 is CASSSREGAGQPQHF. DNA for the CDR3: TGTGCCAGCAGCTCACGTGAAGGGGCGGGGCAGCCCCAGCATTTT.

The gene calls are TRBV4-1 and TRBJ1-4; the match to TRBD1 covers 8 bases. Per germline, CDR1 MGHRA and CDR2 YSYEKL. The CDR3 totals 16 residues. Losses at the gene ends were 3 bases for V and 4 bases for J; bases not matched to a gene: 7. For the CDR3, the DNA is TGCGCCAGCAGCCACCCTGGGACAGGATATAATGAAAAACTGTTTTTT. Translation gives CASSHPGTGYNEKLFF.

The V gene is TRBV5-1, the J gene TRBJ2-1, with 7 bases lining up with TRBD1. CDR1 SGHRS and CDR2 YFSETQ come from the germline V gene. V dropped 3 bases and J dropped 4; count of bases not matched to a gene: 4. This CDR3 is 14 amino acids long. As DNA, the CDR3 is TGCGCCAGCAGCTCCGACAGGGAATACAATGAGCAGTTCTTC. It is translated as CASSSDREYNEQFF.

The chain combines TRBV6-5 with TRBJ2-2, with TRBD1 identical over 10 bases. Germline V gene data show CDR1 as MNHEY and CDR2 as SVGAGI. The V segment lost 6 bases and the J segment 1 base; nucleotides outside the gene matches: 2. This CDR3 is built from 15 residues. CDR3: CASRGDRGNTGELFF. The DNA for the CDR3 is TGTGCCAGCAGGGGGGACAGGGGGAACACCGGGGAGCTGTTTTTT.

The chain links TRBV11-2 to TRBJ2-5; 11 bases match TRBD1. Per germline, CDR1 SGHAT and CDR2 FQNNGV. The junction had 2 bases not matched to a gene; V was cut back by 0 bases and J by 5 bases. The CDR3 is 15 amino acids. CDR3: CASSLDGTGGETQYF. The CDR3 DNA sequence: TGTGCCAGCAGCTTAGATGGGACAGGGGGGGAGACCCAGTACTTC. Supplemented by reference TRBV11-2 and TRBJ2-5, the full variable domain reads EAGVAQSPRYKIIEKRQSVAFWCNPISGHATLYWYQQILGQGPKLLIQFQNNGVVDDSQLPKDRFSAERLKGVDSTLKIQPAKLEDSAVYLCASSLDGTGGETQYFGPGTRLLVL.

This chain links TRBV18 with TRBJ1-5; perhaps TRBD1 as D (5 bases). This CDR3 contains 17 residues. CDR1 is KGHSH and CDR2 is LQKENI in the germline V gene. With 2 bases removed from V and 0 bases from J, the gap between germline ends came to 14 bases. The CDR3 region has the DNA TGTGCCAGCTCACCAAGAAGGGGCGCAGATAGCAATCAGCCCCAGCATTTT. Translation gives CASSPRRGADSNQPQHF.

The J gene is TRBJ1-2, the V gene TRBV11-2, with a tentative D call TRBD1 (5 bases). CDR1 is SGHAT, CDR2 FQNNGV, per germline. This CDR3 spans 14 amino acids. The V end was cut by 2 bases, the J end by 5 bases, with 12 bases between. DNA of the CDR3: TGTGCCAGCAGCTTACTAAACGGGGGGTATGGCTACACCTTC. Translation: CASSLLNGGYGYTF.

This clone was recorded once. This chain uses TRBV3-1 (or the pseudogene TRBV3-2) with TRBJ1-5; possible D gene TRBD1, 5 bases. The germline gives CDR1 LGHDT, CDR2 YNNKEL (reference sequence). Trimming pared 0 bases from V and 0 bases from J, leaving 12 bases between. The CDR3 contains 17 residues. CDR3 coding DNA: TGTGCCAGCAGCCAAGATGACAGCCGCTATAGCAATCAGCCCCAGCATTTT. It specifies CASSQDDSRYSNQPQHF.

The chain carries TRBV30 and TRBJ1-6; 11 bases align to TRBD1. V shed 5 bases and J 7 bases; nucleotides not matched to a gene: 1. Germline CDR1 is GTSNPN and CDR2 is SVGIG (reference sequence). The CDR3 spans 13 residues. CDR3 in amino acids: CAWGDRGNSPLHF. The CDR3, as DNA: TGTGCCTGGGGGGACAGGGGGAATTCACCCCTCCACTTT.

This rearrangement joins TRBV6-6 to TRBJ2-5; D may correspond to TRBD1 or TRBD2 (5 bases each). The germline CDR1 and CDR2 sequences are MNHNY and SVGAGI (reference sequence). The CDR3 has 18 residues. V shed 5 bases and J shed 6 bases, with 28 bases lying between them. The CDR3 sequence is CASSPAGASEPLIKTQYF. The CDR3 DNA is TGTGCCAGCAGTCCCGCCGGGGCTAGTGAACCCCTCATAAAGACCCAGTACTTC.

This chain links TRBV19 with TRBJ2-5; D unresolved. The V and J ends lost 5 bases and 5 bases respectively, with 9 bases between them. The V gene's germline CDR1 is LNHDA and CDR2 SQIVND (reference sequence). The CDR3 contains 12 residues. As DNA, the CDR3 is TGTGCCAGTAGTTTCGCTCAGGAGACCCAGTACTTC. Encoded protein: CASSFAQETQYF.

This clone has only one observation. The CDR3 loop is CASSYNYEQYF. CDR3 coding DNA: TGTGCCAGCAGTTACAATTACGAGCAGTACTTC. The V gene is TRBV6-5, the J gene TRBJ2-7, with unresolved D. This CDR3 has 11 amino acids. V was trimmed by 2 bases and J by 4 bases, leaving 3 bases between them. Germline CDR1 reads MNHEY; CDR2 reads SVGAGI.

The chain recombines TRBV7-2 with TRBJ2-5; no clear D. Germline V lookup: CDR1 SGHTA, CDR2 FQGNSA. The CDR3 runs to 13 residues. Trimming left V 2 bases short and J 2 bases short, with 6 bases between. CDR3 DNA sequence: TGTGCCAGCAGCTTATATAATCAAGAGACCCAGTACTTC. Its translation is CASSLYNQETQYF.

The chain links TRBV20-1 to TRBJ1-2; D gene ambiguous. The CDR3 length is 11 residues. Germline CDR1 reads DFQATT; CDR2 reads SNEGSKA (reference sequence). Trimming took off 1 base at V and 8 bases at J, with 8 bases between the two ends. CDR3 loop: CSARAVRGYTF. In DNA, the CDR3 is TGCAGTGCTAGAGCGGTTCGCGGCTACACCTTC.

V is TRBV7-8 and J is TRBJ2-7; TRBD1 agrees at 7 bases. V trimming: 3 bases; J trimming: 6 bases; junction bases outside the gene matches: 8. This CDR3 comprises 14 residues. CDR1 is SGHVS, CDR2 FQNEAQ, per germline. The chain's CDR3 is CASSFQGQRVEQYF. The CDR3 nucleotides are TGTGCCAGCAGCTTCCAGGGACAGAGAGTCGAGCAGTACTTC.

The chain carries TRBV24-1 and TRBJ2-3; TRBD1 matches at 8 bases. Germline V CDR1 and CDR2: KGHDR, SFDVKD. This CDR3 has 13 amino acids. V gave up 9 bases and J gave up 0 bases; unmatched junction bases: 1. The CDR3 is CATGTGSTDTQYF. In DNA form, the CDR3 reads TGTGCCACCGGGACAGGTAGCACAGATACGCAGTATTTT.

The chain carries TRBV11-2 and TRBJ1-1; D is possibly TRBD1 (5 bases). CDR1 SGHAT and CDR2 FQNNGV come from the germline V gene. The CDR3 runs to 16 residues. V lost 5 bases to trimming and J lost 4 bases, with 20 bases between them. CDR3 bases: TGTGCCAGCAGCATAACTACCGGGACGCCGGCCACTGAAGCTTTCTTT. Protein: CASSITTGTPATEAFF. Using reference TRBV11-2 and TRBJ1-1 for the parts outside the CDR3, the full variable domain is EAGVAQSPRYKIIEKRQSVAFWCNPISGHATLYWYQQILGQGPKLLIQFQNNGVVDDSQLPKDRFSAERLKGVDSTLKIQPAKLEDSAVYLCASSITTGTPATEAFFGQGTRLTVV.

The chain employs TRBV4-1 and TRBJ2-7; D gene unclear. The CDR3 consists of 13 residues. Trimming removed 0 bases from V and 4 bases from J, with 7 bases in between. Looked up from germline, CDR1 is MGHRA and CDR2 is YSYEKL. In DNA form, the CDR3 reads TGCGCCAGCAGCCAAGACGTTCCGTACGAGCAGTACTTC. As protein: CASSQDVPYEQYF.

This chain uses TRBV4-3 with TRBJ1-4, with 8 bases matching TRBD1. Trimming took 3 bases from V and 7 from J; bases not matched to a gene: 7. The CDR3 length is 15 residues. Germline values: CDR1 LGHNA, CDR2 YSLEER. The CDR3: CASSHADRGVEKLFF. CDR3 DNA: TGCGCCAGCAGCCACGCCGACAGGGGCGTTGAAAAACTGTTTTTT.

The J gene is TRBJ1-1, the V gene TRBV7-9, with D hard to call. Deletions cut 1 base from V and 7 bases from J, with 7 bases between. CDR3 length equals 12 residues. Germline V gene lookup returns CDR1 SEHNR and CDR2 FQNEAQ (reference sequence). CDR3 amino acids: CASSLGGIEAFF. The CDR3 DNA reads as TGTGCCAGCAGCTTAGGAGGGATTGAAGCTTTCTTT.

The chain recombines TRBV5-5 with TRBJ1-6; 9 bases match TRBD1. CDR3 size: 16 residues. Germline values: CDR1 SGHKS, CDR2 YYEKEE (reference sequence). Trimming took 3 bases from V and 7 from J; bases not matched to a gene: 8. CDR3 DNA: TGTGCCAGCAGCTCCTACAGGGGGCTCGTCAATTCACCCCTCCACTTT. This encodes CASSSYRGLVNSPLHF.